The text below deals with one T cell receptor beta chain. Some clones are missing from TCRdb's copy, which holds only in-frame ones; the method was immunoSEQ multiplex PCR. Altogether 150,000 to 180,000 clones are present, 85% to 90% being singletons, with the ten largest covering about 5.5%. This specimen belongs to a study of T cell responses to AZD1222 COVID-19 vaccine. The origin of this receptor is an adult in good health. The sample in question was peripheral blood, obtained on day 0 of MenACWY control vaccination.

The CDR3 loop is CASSLVSSGPPYNEQFF. CDR3 sequence (DNA): TGTGCCAGCAGCTTAGTCTCTAGCGGGCCCCCCTACAATGAGCAGTTCTTC. The chain employs TRBV7-6 and TRBJ2-1; TRBD2 aligns across 8 bases. CDR1 and CDR2 from the germline V gene are SGHVS and FNYEAQ. V dropped 1 base and J dropped 2; count of bases not matched to a gene: 7. This CDR3 has 17 residues.